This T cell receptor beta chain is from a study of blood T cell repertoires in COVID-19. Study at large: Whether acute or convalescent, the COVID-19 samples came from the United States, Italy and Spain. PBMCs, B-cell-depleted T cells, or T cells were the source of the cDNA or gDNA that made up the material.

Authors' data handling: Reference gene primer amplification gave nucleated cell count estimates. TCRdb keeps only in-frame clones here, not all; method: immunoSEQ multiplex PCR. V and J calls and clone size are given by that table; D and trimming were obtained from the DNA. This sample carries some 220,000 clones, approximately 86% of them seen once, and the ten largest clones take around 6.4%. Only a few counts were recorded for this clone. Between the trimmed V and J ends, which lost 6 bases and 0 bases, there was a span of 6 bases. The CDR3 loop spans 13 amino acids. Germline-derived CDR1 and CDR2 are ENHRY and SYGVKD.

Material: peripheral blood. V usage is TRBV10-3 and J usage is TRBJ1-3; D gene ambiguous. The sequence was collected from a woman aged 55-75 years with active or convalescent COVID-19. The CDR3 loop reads CAIRGLSGNTIYF. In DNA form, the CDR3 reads TGTGCCATCAGGGGCCTCTCTGGAAACACCATATATTTT.